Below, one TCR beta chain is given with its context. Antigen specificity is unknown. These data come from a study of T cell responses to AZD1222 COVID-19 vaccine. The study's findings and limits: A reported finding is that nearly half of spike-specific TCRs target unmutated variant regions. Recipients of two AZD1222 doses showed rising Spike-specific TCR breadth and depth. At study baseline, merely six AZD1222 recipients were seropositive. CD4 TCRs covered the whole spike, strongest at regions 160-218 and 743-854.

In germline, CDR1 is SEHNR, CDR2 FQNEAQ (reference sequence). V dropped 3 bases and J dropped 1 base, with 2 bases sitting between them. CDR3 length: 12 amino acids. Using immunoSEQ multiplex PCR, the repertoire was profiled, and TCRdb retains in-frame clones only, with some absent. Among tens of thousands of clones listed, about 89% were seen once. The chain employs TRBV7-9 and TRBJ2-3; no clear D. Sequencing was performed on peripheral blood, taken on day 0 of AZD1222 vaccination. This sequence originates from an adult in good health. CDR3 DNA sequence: TGTGCCAGCAGCTTCGGCACAGATACGCAGTATTTT. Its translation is CASSFGTDTQYF. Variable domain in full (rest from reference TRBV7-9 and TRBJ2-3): DTGVSQNPRHKITKRGQNVTFRCDPISEHNRLYWYRQTLGQGPEFLTYFQNEAQLEKSRLLSDRFSAERPKGSFSTLEIQRTEQGDSAMYLCASSFGTDTQYFGPGTRLTVL.